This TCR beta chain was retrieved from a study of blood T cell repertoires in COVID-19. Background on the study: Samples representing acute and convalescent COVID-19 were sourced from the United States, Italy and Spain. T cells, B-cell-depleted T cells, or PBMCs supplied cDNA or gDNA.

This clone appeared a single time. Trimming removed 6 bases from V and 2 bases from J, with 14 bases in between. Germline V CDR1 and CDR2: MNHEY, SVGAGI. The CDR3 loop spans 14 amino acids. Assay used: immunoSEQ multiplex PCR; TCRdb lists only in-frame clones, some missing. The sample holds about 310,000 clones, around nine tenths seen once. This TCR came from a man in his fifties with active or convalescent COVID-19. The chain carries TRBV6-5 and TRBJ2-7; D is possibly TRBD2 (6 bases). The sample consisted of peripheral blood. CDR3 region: CASRATSWAYEQYF. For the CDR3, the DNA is TGTGCCAGCAGGGCAACTAGCTGGGCCTACGAGCAGTACTTC.